These 18 T cell receptor beta chains were sequenced from one sample in a study of T cell responses to AZD1222 COVID-19 vaccine. Measured with immunoSEQ multiplex PCR; TCRdb has only the in-frame clones, and not every one. The profile shows 66,000 or so clones, more than 75% of them singletons. The material was peripheral blood, obtained on day 0 of AZD1222 vaccination. These receptors were taken from an adult in good health.

The chain employs TRBV19 and TRBJ1-6; 7 bases align to TRBD1. Per the germline V gene, CDR1 is LNHDA and CDR2 is SQIVND (reference sequence). CDR3 size: 15 residues. V lost 6 bases and J lost 7; bases outside the gene matches: 9. CDR3 protein: CASSLGTEVNSPLHF. CDR3 in DNA: TGTGCCAGTAGCCTTGGGACAGAGGTAAATTCACCCCTCCACTTT.

The rearrangement uses TRBV4-1 and TRBJ2-7; 7 bases match TRBD1. Trimming cost V 1 base and J 7 bases; bases outside gene matches: 7. Germline assignment: CDR1 MGHRA and CDR2 YSYEKL. The CDR3 spans 14 residues. CDR3 in amino acids: CASSQVRGLGEQYF. The CDR3 DNA is TGCGCCAGCAGCCAAGTTAGGGGGCTGGGGGAGCAGTACTTC.

This chain connects TRBV7-2 to TRBJ1-4; TRBD1 might be the D (6 bases). The germline gives CDR1 SGHTA, CDR2 FQGNSA. Trimming took 5 bases from V and 4 from J, leaving 8 bases between them. This CDR3 is 13 amino acids long. The CDR3 DNA reads as TGTGCCAGCAGCCCACAGGGTAATGAAAAACTGTTTTTT. Its translation: CASSPQGNEKLFF.

The rearrangement uses TRBV6-5 and TRBJ1-2; no definite D call. Trimming shortened V by 0 bases and J by 3 bases, and 5 bases separated the two germline ends. Per the germline V gene, CDR1 is MNHEY and CDR2 is SVGAGI. There are 13 residues in the CDR3. The CDR3 protein is CASSYSMDYGYTF. DNA of the CDR3: TGTGCCAGCAGTTACTCGATGGACTATGGCTACACCTTC.

The chain joins TRBV25-1 to TRBJ2-7; TRBD1 agrees at 7 bases. V lost 2 bases and J lost 2; bases outside the gene matches: 3. Germline CDR1 reads MGHDK; CDR2 reads SYGVNS. The CDR3 length is 14 residues. The CDR3 bases are TGTGCCAGCAGTGAACCCGGACAGGCCTACGAGCAGTACTTC. As protein: CASSEPGQAYEQYF.

This clone was observed once. This sequence joins TRBV12-5 and TRBJ1-4; D unresolved. CDR1 is LGHNT and CDR2 is FRNRAP in the germline V gene. The V gene lost 0 bases and the J gene lost 5 bases, with 10 bases spanning the gap. The CDR3 is 15 residues long. CDR3 nucleotide sequence: TGTGCTAGTGGTTTGGTGGTGACCGGCAATGAAAAACTGTTTTTT. Encoded protein: CASGLVVTGNEKLFF.

V gene TRBV9 combines with J gene TRBJ2-5; D possibly matches TRBD1 or TRBD2 (5 bases each). The germline V gene has CDR1 SGDLS and CDR2 YYNGEE. CDR3 size: 16 residues. The germline V and J ends were trimmed by 3 bases and 1 base, with 16 bases remaining between them. The CDR3 nucleotides are TGTGCCAGCAGCGCCGGAGGTGGGGGACGCCAAGAGACCCAGTACTTC. Its translation is CASSAGGGGRQETQYF.

This sequence joins TRBV4-1 and TRBJ1-2; D is perhaps TRBD1 (5 bases). The CDR3 has 14 amino acids. Trimming left V 1 base short and J 8 bases short, with 14 bases between. The V gene's germline CDR1 is MGHRA and CDR2 YSYEKL. Written as DNA, the CDR3 is TGCGCCAGCAGCCAAGTTTCGGGGGAGATAGGCTACACCTTC. Translating gives CASSQVSGEIGYTF.

This chain links TRBV15 with TRBJ2-7, with TRBD1 matching over 10 bases. Trimming at V came to 3 bases and at J to 7 bases, leaving 6 bases not matched to a gene. CDR3 length: 14 amino acids. Germline V lookup: CDR1 LNHNV, CDR2 YYDKDF (reference sequence). The CDR3 spells CATSRDRGEDEQYF. CDR3 sequence (DNA): TGTGCCACCAGCAGGGACAGGGGGGAAGATGAGCAGTACTTC.

V and J are TRBV11-3 and TRBJ2-7; no clear D gene. V dropped 2 bases and J dropped 3 bases, with 11 bases sitting between them. The CDR3 consists of 14 residues. From germline, CDR1 is SGHNT and CDR2 YENEEA. CDR3 sequence reads: CASSLQKASYEQYF. Written as DNA, the CDR3 is TGTGCCAGCAGCTTACAGAAAGCGAGCTACGAGCAGTACTTC.

This chain's CDR3 is CASREAGGTYEQYF. The CDR3 region has the DNA TGTGCCAGCAGGGAGGCGGGAGGAACCTACGAGCAGTACTTC. The chain carries TRBV2 and TRBJ2-7; 8 nucleotides match TRBD2. This CDR3 region has 14 residues. Trimming took 6 bases from V and 2 from J; bases not matched to a gene: 6. Germline values: CDR1 SNHLY, CDR2 FYNNEI.

The chain couples TRBV11-3 to TRBJ2-5; weak D call: TRBD2 (6 bases). Per germline, CDR1 SGHNT and CDR2 YENEEA. The ends were cut back, 6 bases at V and 2 bases at J, with 7 bases in the middle. The CDR3 consists of 12 residues. CDR3 amino acids: CASRAGQETQYF. The CDR3 DNA is TGTGCCAGCAGGGCGGGGCAAGAGACCCAGTACTTC.

This sequence joins TRBV29-1 and TRBJ1-4; D possibly corresponds to TRBD1 (6 bases). The CDR3 runs 12 residues. Germline V gives CDR1 SQVTM, CDR2 ANQGSEA. V was pared by 2 bases and J by 8 bases, with 9 bases between. The chain's CDR3 is CSVELTGEKLFF. DNA of the CDR3: TGCAGCGTTGAACTTACAGGGGAAAAACTGTTTTTT.

This chain connects TRBV4-1 to TRBJ2-4, with 9 nucleotides matching TRBD1. The CDR3 has 15 amino acids. The germline gives CDR1 MGHRA, CDR2 YSYEKL. After removal of 3 bases from V and 6 bases from J, the junction contained 6 bases not matched to a gene. CDR3 bases: TGCGCCAGCAGCCAGCTGACAGGGGGGGGAAACATTCAGTACTTC. Its protein product is CASSQLTGGGNIQYF.

The chain combines TRBV7-2 with TRBJ1-4, with unresolved D. Per germline, CDR1 SGHTA and CDR2 FQGNSA. This CDR3 is 13 amino acids long. Trimming removed 3 bases from V and 5 bases from J, with 7 bases in between. The CDR3 sequence is CASSLIQNEKLFF. Written as DNA, the CDR3 is TGTGCCAGCAGCTTGATACAGAATGAAAAACTGTTTTTT.

The chain has TRBV27 and TRBJ1-5; D remains unclear. This CDR3 contains 14 residues. Deletions cut 2 bases from V and 2 bases from J, with 7 bases between. The germline V gene has CDR1 MNHEY and CDR2 SMNVEV (reference sequence). The CDR3 coding sequence is TGTGCCAGCAGTTTAGCTTCCGGCAATCAGCCCCAGCATTTT. Protein: CASSLASGNQPQHF.

The chain carries TRBV30 and TRBJ2-3, with 8 bases matching TRBD2. CDR3 length equals 16 residues. Germline values: CDR1 GTSNPN, CDR2 SVGIG (reference sequence). Trimming cost V 0 bases and J 4 bases; bases outside gene matches: 9. CDR3 nucleotides: TGTGCCTGGAGTGTCGGAACGGGAGGGCCCTCAGATACGCAGTATTTT. Residues: CAWSVGTGGPSDTQYF.

The chain couples TRBV19 to TRBJ2-7, with 7 bases that match TRBD1. With 0 bases clipped from V and 2 bases from J, the junction kept 4 bases outside the gene matches. This CDR3 region has 15 residues. CDR1 is LNHDA and CDR2 is SQIVND in the germline V gene (reference sequence). The CDR3 bases are TGTGCCAGTAGTATAGAACAGGGGAGAACCTACGAGCAGTACTTC. Translated, it gives CASSIEQGRTYEQYF. Using reference TRBV19 and TRBJ2-7 for the parts outside the CDR3, the full variable domain is DGGITQSPKYLFRKEGQNVTLSCEQNLNHDAMYWYRQDPGQGLRLIYYSQIVNDFQKGDIAEGYSVSREKKESFPLTVTSAQKNPTAFYLCASSIEQGRTYEQYFGPGTRLTVT.